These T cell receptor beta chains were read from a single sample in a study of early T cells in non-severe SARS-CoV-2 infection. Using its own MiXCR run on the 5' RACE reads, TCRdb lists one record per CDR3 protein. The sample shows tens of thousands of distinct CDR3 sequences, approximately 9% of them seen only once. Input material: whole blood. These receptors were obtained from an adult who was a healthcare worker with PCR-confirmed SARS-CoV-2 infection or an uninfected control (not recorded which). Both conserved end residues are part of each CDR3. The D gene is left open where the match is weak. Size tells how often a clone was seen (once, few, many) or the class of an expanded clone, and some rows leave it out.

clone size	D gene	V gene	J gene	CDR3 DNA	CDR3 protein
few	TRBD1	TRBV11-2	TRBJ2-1	TGTGCCAGCAGCAGACAGGGTCAGGGGCAGTTCTTC	CASSRQGQGQFF
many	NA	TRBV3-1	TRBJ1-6	TGTGCCAGCAGCCAGGGCGGGTCGAATTCACCCCTCCACTTT	CASSQGGSNSPLHF
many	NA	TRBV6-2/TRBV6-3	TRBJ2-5	TGTGCCAGCAGTTATTGGGGTGACCAGTACTTC	CASSYWGDQYF
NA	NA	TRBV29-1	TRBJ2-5	TGCAGCGGACAGAGACAAGAGACCCAGTACTTC	CSGQRQETQYF
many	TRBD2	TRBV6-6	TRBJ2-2	TGTGCCAGCAGTCCGACTAGCGGGAGGGCCGGGGAGCTGTTTTTT	CASSPTSGRAGELFF
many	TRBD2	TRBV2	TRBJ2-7	TGTGCCAGCAGTGAACTAGCGGGCTCCTACGAGCAGTACTTC	CASSELAGSYEQYF
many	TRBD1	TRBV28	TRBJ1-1	TGTGCCAGCAGTCCCCGGACAGGGCGGTTGAACACTGAAGCTTTCTTT	CASSPRTGRLNTEAFF
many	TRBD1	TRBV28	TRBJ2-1	TGTGCCAGCAGCCCGTCCGGGACAGAGTATTACAATGAGCAGTTCTTC	CASSPSGTEYYNEQFF
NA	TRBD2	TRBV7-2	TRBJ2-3	TGTGCCAGCAGCTTAGGACTAGCGGGAGTTGATACGCAGTATTTT	CASSLGLAGVDTQYF
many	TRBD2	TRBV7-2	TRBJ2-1	TGTGCCAGCAGCCCCCGGGGTAGCGGGAGCATTGAGCAGTTCTTC	CASSPRGSGSIEQFF
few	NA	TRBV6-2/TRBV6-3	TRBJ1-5	TGTGCCAGCACCGACAGGAGACCCAGCAATCAGCCCCAGCATTTT	CASTDRRPSNQPQHF